This T cell receptor beta chain was retrieved from a study of beta chain features in type 1 diabetes. The study's findings and limits: Type 1 diabetes patients had moderately but significantly shorter TCRB CDR3s in all four CD4+ subsets.

Donors underwent one heparinised blood draw, about 120 mL on average. The authors sorted CD4+ naive, central memory, regulatory and stem cell-like memory cells via CD45RO/CCR7/CD25/CD127/CD95/CD27. The investigators reverse transcribed all of the isolated RNA, so they sequenced expressed TCRB transcripts. The read count averaged about 3.6 million across naive, central memory and regulatory T cell samples. Using immunoSEQ multiplex PCR, the repertoire was profiled, and TCRdb retains in-frame clones only, with some absent. Among 110,000 to 150,000 clones listed, 9% to 10% were seen once. In germline, CDR1 is SGHNT, CDR2 YYREEE (reference sequence). V lost 2 bases to trimming and J lost 2 bases; unmatched junction nucleotides: 5. CDR3 length: 15 amino acids. For this clone: The antigen remains undetermined.

The chain carries TRBV5-4 and TRBJ1-2; 8 bases are shared with TRBD1. The sample taken for sequencing was central memory CD4+ T cells from blood. This clonotype was sampled from a woman between 40 and 50 years old in good health. The CDR3 nucleotides are TGTGCCAGCAGCTTCAGGCAGGGGGCGAACTATGGCTACACCTTC. Residues: CASSFRQGANYGYTF.